The T cell receptor (beta chain) described here comes from a study of regulatory T cells in long-lasting Graves disease. This clonotype was seen at least ten times. Its target is unknown. Regarding time point: newly diagnosed GD, antithyroid drugs for less than 3 months. The TCR library was made from RNA extracted from PBMCs. Notes on the study in general: Persistent Graves' patients showed reduced TCR diversity versus newly diagnosed patients.

There are 14 residues in the CDR3. Germline values: CDR1 SGDLS, CDR2 YYNGEE. After removal of 3 bases from V and 6 bases from J, the junction contained 5 bases not matched to a gene. Building the TCR beta libraries relied on iRepertoire HTBI primers, and CDR3 regions underwent Arm-PCR. TCRdb re-called the multiplex PCR reads with MiXCR, one entry per CDR3 protein. Among about 220,000 distinct CDR3 sequences listed, around 19% were seen once. These sequences were also reported in another study, on T cells in Graves' hyperthyroidism and ophthalmopathy. That study reports: First-round RT-PCR targeting the TCR CDR3 was performed with the HTBI primer set. Blood also held most thyroid clonotypes expanded beyond 0.001.

Sequenced here: peripheral blood mononuclear cells (PBMCs), sampled at new diagnosis, from a patient treated with antithyroid drugs. The chain recombines TRBV9 with TRBJ1-2, with 10 nucleotides matching TRBD1. The TCR originated in a woman under 40 with Graves disease. The CDR3 DNA reads TGTGCCAGCAGCGCTGGGACAGGGGCGAATGGCTACACCTTC. This translates into CASSAGTGANGYTF.